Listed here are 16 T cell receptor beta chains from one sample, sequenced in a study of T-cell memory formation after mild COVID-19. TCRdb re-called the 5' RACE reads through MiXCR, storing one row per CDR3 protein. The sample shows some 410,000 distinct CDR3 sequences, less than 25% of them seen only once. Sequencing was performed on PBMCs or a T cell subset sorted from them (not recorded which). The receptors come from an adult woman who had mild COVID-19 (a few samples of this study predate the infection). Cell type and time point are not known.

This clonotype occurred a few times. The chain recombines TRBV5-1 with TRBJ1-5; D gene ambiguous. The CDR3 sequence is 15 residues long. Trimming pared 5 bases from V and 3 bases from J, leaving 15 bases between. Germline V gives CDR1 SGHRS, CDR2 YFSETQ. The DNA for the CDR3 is TGCGCCAGCAGACGAGACCCGGTAGACAATCAGCCCCAGCATTTT. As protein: CASRRDPVDNQPQHF.

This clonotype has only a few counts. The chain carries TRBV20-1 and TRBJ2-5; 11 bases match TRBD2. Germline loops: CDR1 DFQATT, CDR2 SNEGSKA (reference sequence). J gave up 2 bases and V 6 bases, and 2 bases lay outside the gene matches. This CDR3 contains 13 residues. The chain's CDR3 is CSATSGGQETQYF. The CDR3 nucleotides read TGCAGTGCCACTAGCGGGGGTCAAGAGACCCAGTACTTC.

In DNA, the CDR3 is TGTGCCATCGGCCCGGGACAGGGGAATCAGCCCCAGCATTTT. The encoded protein is CAIGPGQGNQPQHF. The chain uses TRBV10-3 and TRBJ1-5; TRBD1 aligns across 10 bases. With 8 bases clipped from V and 4 bases from J, the junction kept 5 bases outside the gene matches. The CDR3 sequence is 14 residues long. Germline values: CDR1 ENHRY, CDR2 SYGVKD.

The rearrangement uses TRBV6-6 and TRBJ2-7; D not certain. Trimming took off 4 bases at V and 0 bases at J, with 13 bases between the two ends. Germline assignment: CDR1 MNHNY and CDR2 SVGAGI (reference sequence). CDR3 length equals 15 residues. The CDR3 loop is CASSFPAHSSYEQYF. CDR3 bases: TGTGCCAGCAGTTTCCCCGCGCATAGCTCCTACGAGCAGTACTTC.

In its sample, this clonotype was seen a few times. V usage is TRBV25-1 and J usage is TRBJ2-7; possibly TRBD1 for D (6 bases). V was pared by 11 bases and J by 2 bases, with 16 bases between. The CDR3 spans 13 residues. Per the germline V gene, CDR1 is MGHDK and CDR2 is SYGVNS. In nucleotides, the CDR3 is TGTGCCTCCGCCCGGGCAGGGGCCTACGAGCAGTACTTC. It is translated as CASARAGAYEQYF.

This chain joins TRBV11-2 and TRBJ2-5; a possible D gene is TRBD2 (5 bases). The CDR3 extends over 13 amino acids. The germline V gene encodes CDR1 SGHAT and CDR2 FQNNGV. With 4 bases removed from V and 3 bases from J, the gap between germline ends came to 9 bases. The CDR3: CASSSAEEETQYF. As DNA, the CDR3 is TGTGCCAGCAGCTCGGCGGAGGAAGAGACCCAGTACTTC.

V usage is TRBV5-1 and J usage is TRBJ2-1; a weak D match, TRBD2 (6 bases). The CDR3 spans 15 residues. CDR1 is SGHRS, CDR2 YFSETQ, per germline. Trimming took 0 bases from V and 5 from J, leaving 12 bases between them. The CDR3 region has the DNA TGCGCCAGCAGCTTGGATACGGGGGATCACAATGAGCAGTTCTTC. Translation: CASSLDTGDHNEQFF. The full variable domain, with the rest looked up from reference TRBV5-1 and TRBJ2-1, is KAGVTQTPRYLIKTRGQQVTLSCSPISGHRSVSWYQQTPGQGLQFLFEYFSETQRNKGNFPGRFSGRQFSNSRSEMNVSTLELGDSALYLCASSLDTGDHNEQFFGPGTRLTVL.

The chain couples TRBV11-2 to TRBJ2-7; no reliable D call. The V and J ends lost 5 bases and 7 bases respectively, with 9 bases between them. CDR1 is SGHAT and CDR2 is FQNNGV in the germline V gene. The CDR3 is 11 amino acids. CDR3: CASSPGPEQYF. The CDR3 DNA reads TGTGCCAGCAGCCCGGGCCCGGAGCAGTACTTC.

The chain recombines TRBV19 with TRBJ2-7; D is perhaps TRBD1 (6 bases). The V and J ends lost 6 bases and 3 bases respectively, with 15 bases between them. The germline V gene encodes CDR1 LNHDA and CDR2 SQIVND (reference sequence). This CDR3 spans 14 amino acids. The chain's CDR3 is CASRTGHTDYEQYF. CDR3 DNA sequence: TGTGCCAGTAGGACAGGTCACACCGACTACGAGCAGTACTTC.

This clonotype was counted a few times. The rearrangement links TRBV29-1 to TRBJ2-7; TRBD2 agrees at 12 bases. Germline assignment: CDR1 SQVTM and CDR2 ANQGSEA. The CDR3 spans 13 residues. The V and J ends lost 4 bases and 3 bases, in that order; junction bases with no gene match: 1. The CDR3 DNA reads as TGCAGCGTTGCTAGCGGGAGGGACTACGAGCAGTACTTC. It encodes CSVASGRDYEQYF.

CDR3 DNA sequence: TGCAGTGCTGGCGGACACGGGGGCACTGAAGCTTTCTTT. This codes for CSAGGHGGTEAFF. The V call is TRBV20-1, the J call TRBJ1-1; TRBD1 is a possible D gene (5 bases). The CDR3 length is 13 residues. Trimming took 5 bases from V and 4 from J, leaving 14 bases between them. Looked up from germline, CDR1 is DFQATT and CDR2 is SNEGSKA (reference sequence).

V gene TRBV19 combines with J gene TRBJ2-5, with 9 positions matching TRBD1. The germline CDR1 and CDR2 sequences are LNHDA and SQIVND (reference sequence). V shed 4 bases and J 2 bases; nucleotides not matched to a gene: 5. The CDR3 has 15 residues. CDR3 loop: CASSRGQGLQETQYF. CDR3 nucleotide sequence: TGTGCCAGTAGTAGAGGACAGGGGCTTCAAGAGACCCAGTACTTC.

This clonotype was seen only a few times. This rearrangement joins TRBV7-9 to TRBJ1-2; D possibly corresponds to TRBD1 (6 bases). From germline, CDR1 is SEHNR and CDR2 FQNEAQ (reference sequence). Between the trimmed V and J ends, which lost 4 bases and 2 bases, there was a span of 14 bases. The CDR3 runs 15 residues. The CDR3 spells CASSSRQGTNYGYTF. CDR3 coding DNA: TGTGCCAGCAGCTCTAGGCAGGGGACGAACTATGGCTACACCTTC. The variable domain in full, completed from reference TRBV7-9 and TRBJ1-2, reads DTGVSQNPRHKITKRGQNVTFRCDPISEHNRLYWYRQTLGQGPEFLTYFQNEAQLEKSRLLSDRFSAERPKGSFSTLEIQRTEQGDSAMYLCASSSRQGTNYGYTFGSGTRLTVV.

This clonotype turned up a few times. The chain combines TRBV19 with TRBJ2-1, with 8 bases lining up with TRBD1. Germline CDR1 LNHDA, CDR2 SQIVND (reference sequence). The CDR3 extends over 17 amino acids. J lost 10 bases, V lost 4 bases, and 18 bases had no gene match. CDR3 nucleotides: TGTGCCAGTAGTACCCAGTGGGGACAGGCTAAAGTCCACGAGCAGTTCTTC. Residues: CASSTQWGQAKVHEQFF.

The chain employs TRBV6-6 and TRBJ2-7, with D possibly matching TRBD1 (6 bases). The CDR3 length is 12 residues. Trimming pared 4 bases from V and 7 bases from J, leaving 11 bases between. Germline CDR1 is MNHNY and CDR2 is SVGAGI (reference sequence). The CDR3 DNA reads TGTGCCAGCAGTTTAGACAGGCCTGAGCAGTACTTC. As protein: CASSLDRPEQYF.

The CDR3 DNA sequence: TGCGCCAGCAGCCTGGACAGATCCTCTGGGGCCAACGTCCTGACTTTC. Protein product: CASSLDRSSGANVLTF. The V call is TRBV4-3, the J call TRBJ2-6; D may be TRBD1 (6 bases). Trimming removed 4 bases at V and 0 bases at J, with 10 bases between. This CDR3 has 16 residues. The germline V gene has CDR1 LGHNA and CDR2 YSLEER.